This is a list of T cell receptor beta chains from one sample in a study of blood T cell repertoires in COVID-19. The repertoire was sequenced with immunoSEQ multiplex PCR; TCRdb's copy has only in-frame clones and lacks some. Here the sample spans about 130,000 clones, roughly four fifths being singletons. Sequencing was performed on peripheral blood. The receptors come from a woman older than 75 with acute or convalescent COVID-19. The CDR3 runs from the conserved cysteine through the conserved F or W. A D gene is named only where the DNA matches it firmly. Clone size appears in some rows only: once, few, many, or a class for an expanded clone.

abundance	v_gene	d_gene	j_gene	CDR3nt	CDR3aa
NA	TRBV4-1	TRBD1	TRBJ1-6	TGCGCCAGCAGCCAGACGACCGAGACAGGGAGAAATTCACCCCTCCACTTT	CASSQTTETGRNSPLHF
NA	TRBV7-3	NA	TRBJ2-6	TGTGCCAGCAGCTTAAGGCAGGGCTTCTCTGGGGCCAACGTCCTGACTTTC	CASSLRQGFSGANVLTF
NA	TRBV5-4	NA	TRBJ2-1	TGTGCCAGCGCAGGAGAAGCGGTGGCGGATGAGCAGTTCTTC	CASAGEAVADEQFF
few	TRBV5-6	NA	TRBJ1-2	TGTGCCAGCAGCTTGGCGGGGGGCAGCTATGGCTACACCTTC	CASSLAGGSYGYTF
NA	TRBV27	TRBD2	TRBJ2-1	TGTGCCAGCAGCCCACTAGCGGGGGACAATGAGCAGTTCTTC	CASSPLAGDNEQFF
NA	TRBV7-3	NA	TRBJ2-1	TGTGCCAGCAGCTTAACGGTGGGCGCCTACAATGAGCAGTTCTTC	CASSLTVGAYNEQFF
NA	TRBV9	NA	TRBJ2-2	TGTGCCAGCAGCCTCCTTGTGGGCAACACCGGGGAGCTGTTTTTT	CASSLLVGNTGELFF
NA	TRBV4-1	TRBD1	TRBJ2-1	TGCGCCAGCAGCCAAGATCGGACAGGCTCCTACAATGAGCAGTTCTTC	CASSQDRTGSYNEQFF
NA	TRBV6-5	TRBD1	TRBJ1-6	TGTGCCAGCAGTTTGACAGGGAATTCCAATTCACCCCTCCACTTT	CASSLTGNSNSPLHF
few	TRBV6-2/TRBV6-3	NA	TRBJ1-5	TGTGCCAGCAGTAGCGGTTATAGCAATCAGCCCCAGCATTTT	CASSSGYSNQPQHF
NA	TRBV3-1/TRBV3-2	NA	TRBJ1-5	TGTGCCAGCAGCCAAGGGGCACAGCCCCAGCATTTT	CASSQGAQPQHF
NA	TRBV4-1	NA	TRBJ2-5	TGCGCCAGCAGCCAAGCGGGCCAGGTCAGAGGGGAGACCCAGTACTTC	CASSQAGQVRGETQYF
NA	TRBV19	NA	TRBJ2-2	TGTGCCAGTACCCGTACCGAGCTCTCCACCGGGGAGCTGTTTTTT	CASTRTELSTGELFF
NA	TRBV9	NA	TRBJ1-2	TGTGCCAGCAGCGCCTTGGGGCAGGGTTCGGGAGATAGCTATGGCTACACCTTC	CASSALGQGSGDSYGYTF
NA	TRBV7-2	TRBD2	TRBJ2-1	TGTGCCAGCAGCTCGGACGGCGGGGGCTCCTACAATGAGCAGTTCTTC	CASSSDGGGSYNEQFF
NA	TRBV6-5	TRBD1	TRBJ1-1	TGTGCCAGCAGTTCCGCCGGACAGGGGGAAGCTTTCTTT	CASSSAGQGEAFF
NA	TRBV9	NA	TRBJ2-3	TGTGCCAGCAGCCTAGGGACATTTCCGGCAGATACGCAGTATTTT	CASSLGTFPADTQYF
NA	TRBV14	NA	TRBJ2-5	TGTGCCAGCAGCCAAGAGAAGCGCGAGACCCAGTACTTC	CASSQEKRETQYF
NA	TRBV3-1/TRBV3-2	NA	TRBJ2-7	TGTGCCAGCAGCCAGCGGTACGAGCAGTACTTC	CASSQRYEQYF
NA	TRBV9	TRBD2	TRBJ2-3	TGTGCCAGCAACCTAGCGGGGGTCGGCACAGATACGCAGTATTTT	CASNLAGVGTDTQYF
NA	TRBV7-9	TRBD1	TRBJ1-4	TGTGCCAGCAGCTCGGACAGGGATAGGGAAAAACTGTTTTTT	CASSSDRDREKLFF
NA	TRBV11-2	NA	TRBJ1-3	TGTGCCAGCAGCCAGCGGGGGGGGTCCGGAAACACCATATATTTT	CASSQRGGSGNTIYF
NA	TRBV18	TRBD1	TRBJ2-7	TGTGCCAGCTCACCACTCAAGCCCGGACAGGGCTACGAGCAGTACTTC	CASSPLKPGQGYEQYF
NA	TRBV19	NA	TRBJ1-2	TGTGCCAGTAGTACATATCAGGGTTTTAACTATGGCTACACCTTC	CASSTYQGFNYGYTF
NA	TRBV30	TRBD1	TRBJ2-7	TGTGCCTGGAGGCCCCGCCTAGGACAGGGGGCCTACGAGCAGTACTTC	CAWRPRLGQGAYEQYF
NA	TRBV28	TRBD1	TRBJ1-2	TGTGCCAGCAGGGAAAACAGGGGAGAGTTGGGTGGCTACACCTTC	CASRENRGELGGYTF
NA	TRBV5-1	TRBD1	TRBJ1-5	TGCGCCAGCAGCTTGGGTGAGGGGGCCGGTCAGCCCCAGCATTTT	CASSLGEGAGQPQHF
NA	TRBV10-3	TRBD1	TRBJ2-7	TGTGCCATCAGTGGGACAGGGGACCACGAGCAGTACTTC	CAISGTGDHEQYF
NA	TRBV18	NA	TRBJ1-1	TGTGCCAGCTCAGCTCCGGTTTCCGTAGCTTTCTTT	CASSAPVSVAFF
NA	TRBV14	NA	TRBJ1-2	TGTGCCAGCAGCCAAGATATCCAGGGTCTTCGTGGCTACACCTTC	CASSQDIQGLRGYTF
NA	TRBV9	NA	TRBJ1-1	TGTGCCAGCAGCTCATCAGGGATGGACACTGAAGCTTTCTTT	CASSSSGMDTEAFF
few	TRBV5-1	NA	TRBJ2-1	TGCGCCAGCTCCCCAAGGAGGGCGCTTGACAATGAGCAGTTCTTC	CASSPRRALDNEQFF
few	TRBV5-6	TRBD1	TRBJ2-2	TGTGCCAGCAGCAAGGGGGCGGGGGAGCTGTTTTTT	CASSKGAGELFF
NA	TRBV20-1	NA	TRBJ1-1	TGCAGTGCTAGTCGTCCCGGGGAGAACACTGAAGCTTTCTTT	CSASRPGENTEAFF
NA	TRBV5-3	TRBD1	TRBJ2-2	TGTGCCAGAAGCTTACAACAGGGGAAGGACACCGGGGAGCTGTTTTTT	CARSLQQGKDTGELFF
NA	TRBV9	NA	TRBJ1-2	TGTGCCAGCAGCGTAGGGTCAGGAACTTATGGCTACACCTTC	CASSVGSGTYGYTF
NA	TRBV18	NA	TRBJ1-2	TGTGCCAGCTCCCGCCGGGCCAGCGGGGCTAACTATGGCTACACCTTC	CASSRRASGANYGYTF
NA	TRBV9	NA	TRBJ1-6	TGTGCCAGCAGCCCGACAGGCTCCTATAATTCACCCCTCCACTTT	CASSPTGSYNSPLHF
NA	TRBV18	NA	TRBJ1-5	TGTGCCAGCTCGCCTCAGGGCGGAGGCAATCAGCCCCAGCATTTT	CASSPQGGGNQPQHF
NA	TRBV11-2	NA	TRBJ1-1	TGTGCCAGCAGCTTTATGAACACTGAAGCTTTCTTT	CASSFMNTEAFF
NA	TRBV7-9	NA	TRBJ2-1	TGTGCCAGCAGCTTACGGGGTATCATGGGCAATGAGCAGTTCTTC	CASSLRGIMGNEQFF
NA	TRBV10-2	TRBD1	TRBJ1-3	TGCGCCAGCAGTGGAACGACAGGGGCTGGAAACACCATATATTTT	CASSGTTGAGNTIYF
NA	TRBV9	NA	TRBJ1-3	TGTGCCAGCAGCGTAGTCGGGGAAGGAAACACCATATATTTT	CASSVVGEGNTIYF
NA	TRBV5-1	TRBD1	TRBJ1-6	TGCGCCAGCAGCTTTAGTTCCGGGACAGGGAAGAATTCACCCCTCCACTTT	CASSFSSGTGKNSPLHF
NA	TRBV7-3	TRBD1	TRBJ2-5	TGTGCCAGCAGCTGGACAGGGAGTGGAGAGACCCAGTACTTC	CASSWTGSGETQYF
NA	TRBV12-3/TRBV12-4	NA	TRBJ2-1	TGTGCCAGCAGTGCCCCCCTCCAGGATGAGCAGTTCTTC	CASSAPLQDEQFF
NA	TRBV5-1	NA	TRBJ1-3	TGCGCCAGCAGCCTAAGAACAGGCCGAAGCTCTGGAAACACCATATATTTT	CASSLRTGRSSGNTIYF
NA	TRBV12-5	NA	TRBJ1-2	TGTGCTAGTGGTCTACAGGGAAGGTATGGCTACACCTTC	CASGLQGRYGYTF
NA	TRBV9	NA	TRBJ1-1	TGTGCCAGCAGCCCCTATCCGGGTGGCACTGAAGCTTTCTTT	CASSPYPGGTEAFF
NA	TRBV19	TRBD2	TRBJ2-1	TGTGCCAGTAGTACCAAGCGGGGAGGTGAGCAGTTCTTC	CASSTKRGGEQFF
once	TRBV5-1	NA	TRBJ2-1	TGCGCCAGCAGCTGGGACTGGCGCTACGGGCAGTTCTTC	CASSWDWRYGQFF
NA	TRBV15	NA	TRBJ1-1	TGTGCCACCAGCAGAGTTGGGTGGAGGAAAGGGTACACTGAAGCTTTCTTT	CATSRVGWRKGYTEAFF
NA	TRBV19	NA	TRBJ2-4	TGTGCCAGTAGTATGGGTTGGGGCAAGAACATTCAGTACTTC	CASSMGWGKNIQYF
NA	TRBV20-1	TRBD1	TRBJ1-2	TGCAGTGCTAGTATGTTTGGGACAGAGAACTATGGCTACACCTTC	CSASMFGTENYGYTF
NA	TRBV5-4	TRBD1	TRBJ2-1	TGTGCCAGCAGCTTGGAGGCAACAGGGGCCGGTCGTAATGAGCAGTTCTTC	CASSLEATGAGRNEQFF